A single sample is the source of the 3 T cell receptor beta chains below, sequenced in a study of shared clonotypes between healthy human individuals. TCRdb's table, derived via immunoSEQ multiplex PCR, lists solely in-frame clones and lacks some. The sample lists over 950,000 clones, 70% to 85% occurring once. The sample taken for sequencing was memory CD4+ T cells from PBMCs. Subset specified: CD45RA-negative fraction. These receptors all stem from a man between 18 and 29 years old in good health. Some clones in this sample may be carry-over from other donors' samples.

The chain joins TRBV7-2 to TRBJ2-6, with D perhaps assigned TRBD1 or TRBD2 (5 bases each). Germline V gene data show CDR1 as SGHTA and CDR2 as FQGNSA. The CDR3 runs 21 residues. Trimming took off 0 bases at V and 2 bases at J, with 23 bases between the two ends. The CDR3 sequence: CASSLALFSPGPGAGANVLTF. CDR3 in DNA: TGTGCCAGCAGCTTAGCTTTGTTCTCACCGGGACCCGGCGCTGGGGCCAACGTCCTGACTTTC.

The chain uses TRBV9 and TRBJ1-1; the D is unclear. The CDR3 has 13 amino acids. Germline CDR1 reads SGDLS; CDR2 reads YYNGEE. V dropped 4 bases and J dropped 3 bases, with 10 bases sitting between them. Here the CDR3 DNA reads TGTGCCAGCAGCCCAGGCCTTTACACTGAAGCTTTCTTT. The encoded protein is CASSPGLYTEAFF.

This chain uses TRBV5-4 with TRBJ1-2; TRBD1 agrees at 11 bases. Germline CDR1 SGHNT, CDR2 YYREEE (reference sequence). The CDR3 runs to 15 residues. V trimming: 3 bases; J trimming: 8 bases; junction bases outside the gene matches: 9. CDR3 loop: CASSSGQGASGGYTF. As DNA, the CDR3 is TGTGCCAGCAGCTCCGGACAGGGGGCGTCGGGAGGCTACACCTTC. The full variable domain, its missing parts supplied by reference TRBV5-4 and TRBJ1-2, is ETGVTQSPTHLIKTRGQQVTLRCSSQSGHNTVSWYQQALGQGPQFIFQYYREEENGRGNFPPRFSGLQFPNYSSELNVNALELDDSALYLCASSSGQGASGGYTFGSGTRLTVV.